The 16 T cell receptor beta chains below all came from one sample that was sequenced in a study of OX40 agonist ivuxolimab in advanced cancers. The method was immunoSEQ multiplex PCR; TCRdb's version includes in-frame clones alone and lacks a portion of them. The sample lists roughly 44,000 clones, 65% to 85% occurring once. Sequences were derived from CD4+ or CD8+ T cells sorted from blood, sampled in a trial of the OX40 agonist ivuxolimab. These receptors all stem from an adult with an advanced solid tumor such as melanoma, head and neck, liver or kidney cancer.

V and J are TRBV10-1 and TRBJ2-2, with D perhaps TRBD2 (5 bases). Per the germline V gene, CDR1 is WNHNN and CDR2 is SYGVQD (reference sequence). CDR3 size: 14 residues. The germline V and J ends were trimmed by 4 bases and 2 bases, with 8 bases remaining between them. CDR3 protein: CASSVSGNTGELFF. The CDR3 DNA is TGCGCCAGCAGTGTTTCGGGAAACACCGGGGAGCTGTTTTTT.

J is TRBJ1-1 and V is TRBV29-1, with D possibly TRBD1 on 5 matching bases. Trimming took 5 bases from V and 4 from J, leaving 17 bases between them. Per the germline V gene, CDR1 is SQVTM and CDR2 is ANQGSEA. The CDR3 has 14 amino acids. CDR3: CSVKTIGTATEAFF. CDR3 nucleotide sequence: TGCAGCGTTAAAACTATCGGGACCGCCACTGAAGCTTTCTTT.

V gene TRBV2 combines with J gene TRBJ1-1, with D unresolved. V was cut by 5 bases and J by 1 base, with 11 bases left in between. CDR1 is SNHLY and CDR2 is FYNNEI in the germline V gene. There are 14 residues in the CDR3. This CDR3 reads CASSKGQGNTEAFF. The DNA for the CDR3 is TGTGCCAGCAGTAAAGGCCAAGGGAACACTGAAGCTTTCTTT.

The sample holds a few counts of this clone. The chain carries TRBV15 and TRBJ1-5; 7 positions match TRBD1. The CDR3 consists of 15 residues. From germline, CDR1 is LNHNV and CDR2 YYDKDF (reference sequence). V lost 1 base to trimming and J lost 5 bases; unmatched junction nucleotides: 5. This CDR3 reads CATSRGTGGDQPQHF. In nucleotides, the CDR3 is TGTGCCACCAGCAGAGGGACAGGCGGGGATCAGCCCCAGCATTTT.

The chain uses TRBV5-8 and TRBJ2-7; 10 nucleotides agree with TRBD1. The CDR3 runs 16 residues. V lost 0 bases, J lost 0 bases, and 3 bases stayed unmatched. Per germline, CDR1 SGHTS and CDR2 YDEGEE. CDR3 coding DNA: TGTGCCAGCAGCTTGGGGACAGGGGGGAGCTCCTACGAGCAGTACTTC. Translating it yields CASSLGTGGSSYEQYF.

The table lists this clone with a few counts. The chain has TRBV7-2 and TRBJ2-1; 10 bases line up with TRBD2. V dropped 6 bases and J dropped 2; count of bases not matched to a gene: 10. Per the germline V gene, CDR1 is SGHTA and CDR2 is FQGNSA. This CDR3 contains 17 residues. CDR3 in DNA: TGTGCCAGCAGTTACCAAGCGGGAGGGCCCCCCTACAATGAGCAGTTCTTC. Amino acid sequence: CASSYQAGGPPYNEQFF.

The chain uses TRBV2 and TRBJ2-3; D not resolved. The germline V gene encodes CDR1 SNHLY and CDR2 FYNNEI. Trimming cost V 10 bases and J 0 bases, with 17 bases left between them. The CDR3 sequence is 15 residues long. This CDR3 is CAKSPRGSSTDTQYF. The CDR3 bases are TGTGCCAAATCACCACGAGGTTCGAGCACAGATACGCAGTATTTT.

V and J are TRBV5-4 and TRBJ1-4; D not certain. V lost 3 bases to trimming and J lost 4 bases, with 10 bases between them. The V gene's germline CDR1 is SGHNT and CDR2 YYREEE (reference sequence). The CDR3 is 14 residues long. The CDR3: CASSSDVINEKLFF. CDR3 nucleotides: TGTGCCAGCAGCTCGGACGTTATTAATGAAAAACTGTTTTTT.

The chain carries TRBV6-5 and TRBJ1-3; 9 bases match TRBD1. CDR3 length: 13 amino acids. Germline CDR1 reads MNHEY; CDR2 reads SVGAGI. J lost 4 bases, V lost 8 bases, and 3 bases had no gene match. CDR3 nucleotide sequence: TGTGCCAGCTCCGGGACAGGGGGAAACACCATATATTTT. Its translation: CASSGTGGNTIYF.

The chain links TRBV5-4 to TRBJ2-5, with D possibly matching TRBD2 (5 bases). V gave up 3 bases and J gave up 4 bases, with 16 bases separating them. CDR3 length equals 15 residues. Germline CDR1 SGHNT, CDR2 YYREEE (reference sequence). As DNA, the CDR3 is TGTGCCAGCAGCTCTCTCCGGATGAGGGCAGAGACCCAGTACTTC. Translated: CASSSLRMRAETQYF.

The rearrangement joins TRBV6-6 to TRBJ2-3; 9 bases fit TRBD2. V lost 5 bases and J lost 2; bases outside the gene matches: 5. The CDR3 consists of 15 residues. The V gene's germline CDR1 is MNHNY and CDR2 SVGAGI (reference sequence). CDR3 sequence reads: CASSMTSGSTDTQYF. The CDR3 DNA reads TGTGCCAGCAGTATGACTAGCGGCTCCACAGATACGCAGTATTTT.

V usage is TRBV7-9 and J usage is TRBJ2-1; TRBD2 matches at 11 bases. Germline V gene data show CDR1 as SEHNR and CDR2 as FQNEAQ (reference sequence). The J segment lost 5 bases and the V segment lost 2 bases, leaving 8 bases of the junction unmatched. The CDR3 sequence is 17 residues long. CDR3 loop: CASSLPRTSGSHNEQFF. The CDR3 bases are TGTGCCAGCAGCTTACCAAGGACTAGCGGGTCTCACAATGAGCAGTTCTTC.

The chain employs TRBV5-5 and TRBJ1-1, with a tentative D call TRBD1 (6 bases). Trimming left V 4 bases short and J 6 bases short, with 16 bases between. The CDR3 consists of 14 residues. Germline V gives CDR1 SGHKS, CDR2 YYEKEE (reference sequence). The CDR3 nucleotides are TGTGCCAGCAGCATGGTTAACAGGGATGCTGAAGCTTTCTTT. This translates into CASSMVNRDAEAFF.

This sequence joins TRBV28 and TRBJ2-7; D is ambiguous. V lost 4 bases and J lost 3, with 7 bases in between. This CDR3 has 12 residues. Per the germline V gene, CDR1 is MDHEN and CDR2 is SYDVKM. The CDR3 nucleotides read TGTGCCAGCAGTTCCGACGACTACGAGCAGTACTTC. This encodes CASSSDDYEQYF.

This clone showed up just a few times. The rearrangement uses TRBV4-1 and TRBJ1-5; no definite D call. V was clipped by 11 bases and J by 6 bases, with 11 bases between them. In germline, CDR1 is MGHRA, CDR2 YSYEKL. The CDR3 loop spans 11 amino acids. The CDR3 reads CAVGPGQPQHF. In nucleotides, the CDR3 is TGCGCCGTAGGGCCGGGTCAGCCCCAGCATTTT.

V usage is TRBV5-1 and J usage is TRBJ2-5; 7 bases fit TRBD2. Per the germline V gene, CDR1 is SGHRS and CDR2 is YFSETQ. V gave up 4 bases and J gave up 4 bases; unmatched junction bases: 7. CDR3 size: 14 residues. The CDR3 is CASSPGLVLETQYF. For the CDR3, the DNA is TGCGCCAGCAGCCCTGGACTAGTTCTAGAGACCCAGTACTTC.